Below are 9 T cell receptor beta chains sequenced from a single sample in a study of neurological immune-mediated disorders. From the 5' RACE reads, TCRdb called clonotypes with MiXCR, one entry per CDR3 protein. The data contain approximately 82,000 distinct CDR3 sequences, around 2.6% of them seen just once; the ten biggest clones take up 0.9% to 1.4%. The specimen sequenced was PBMCs. These receptors were collected from a woman younger than 45 with multiple sclerosis.

This clonotype has a count of ten or more. The rearrangement uses TRBV6-1 and TRBJ1-5; TRBD1 is a possible D gene (6 bases). This CDR3 is 15 amino acids long. The germline V gene encodes CDR1 MNHNS and CDR2 SASEGT. V lost 6 bases to trimming and J lost 6 bases, with 18 bases between them. CDR3 in DNA: TGTGCCAGCAGCAAAAGGGGGAAGTCCGTTCAGCCCCAGCATTTT. This sequence encodes CASSKRGKSVQPQHF.

This clonotype was detected many times. This rearrangement joins TRBV24-1 to TRBJ1-1; D is ambiguous. Germline V gene sequence: CDR1 KGHDR, CDR2 SFDVKD. The length of the CDR3 is 15 residues. The V end lost 0 bases, the J end lost 0 bases, and 7 bases lay between the germline ends. In nucleotides, the CDR3 is TGTGCCACCAGTGATTTGGGGTTCATGAACACTGAAGCTTTCTTT. Its protein product is CATSDLGFMNTEAFF.

This clonotype was observed at least ten times. The rearrangement links TRBV5-1 to TRBJ2-7; 10 bases map to TRBD1. The trim removed 5 bases at V and 2 bases at J, leaving 4 bases unmatched. This CDR3 spans 14 amino acids. The germline gives CDR1 SGHRS, CDR2 YFSETQ. The CDR3, as DNA: TGCGCCAGCAGAGGGACAGGGGAAGCCTACGAGCAGTACTTC. Its translation: CASRGTGEAYEQYF.

This chain connects TRBV6-2 or TRBV6-3 to TRBJ1-1; D is ambiguous. Trimming took 4 bases from V and 1 from J, leaving 10 bases between them. The CDR3 contains 14 residues. Germline V lookup: CDR1 MNHEY, CDR2 SVGEGT. CDR3 DNA sequence: TGTGCCAGCAGTTTAGTCGGAACGAACACTGAAGCTTTCTTT. Residues: CASSLVGTNTEAFF.

At least ten counts were recorded for this clonotype. This rearrangement joins TRBV7-3 to TRBJ1-2; D remains unclear. The CDR3 contains 13 residues. V shed 5 bases and J shed 4 bases, with 11 bases lying between them. The V gene's germline CDR1 is SGHTA and CDR2 FQGTGA. The CDR3 region is CASSLRAGYGYTF. In DNA, the CDR3 is TGTGCCAGCAGCCTCCGAGCAGGCTATGGCTACACCTTC. The variable domain in full, completed from reference TRBV7-3 and TRBJ1-2, reads GAGVSQTPSNKVTEKGKYVELRCDPISGHTALYWYRQSLGQGPEFLIYFQGTGAADDSGLPNDRFFAVRPEGSVSTLKIQRTERGDSAVYLCASSLRAGYGYTFGSGTRLTVV.

This clonotype was seen at least ten times. The chain has TRBV5-1 and TRBJ2-1, with 7 bases identical to TRBD2. Germline V lookup: CDR1 SGHRS, CDR2 YFSETQ. The CDR3 length is 14 residues. V was pared by 7 bases and J by 5 bases, with 9 bases of the junction left unmatched. In DNA form, the CDR3 reads TGCGCCAGCGGGGAGGGACCCCCCGACAATGAGCAGTTCTTC. Translated: CASGEGPPDNEQFF.

In this sample, this clonotype turned up many times. The genes are TRBV11-2 and TRBJ1-1, with D possibly matching TRBD1 (5 bases). Trimming removed 3 bases from V and 3 bases from J, with 20 bases in between. Per germline, CDR1 SGHAT and CDR2 FQNNGV. This CDR3 region has 17 residues. CDR3: CASSFFILGGEYTEAFF. The CDR3 DNA is TGTGCCAGCAGCTTTTTTATACTAGGAGGGGAATACACTGAAGCTTTCTTT.

Points on this clonotype: This may be a read error: a much more frequent sequence differs by one nucleotide. The J gene is TRBJ2-1, the V gene TRBV15; weak D call: TRBD1 (5 bases). The CDR3 runs to 15 residues. The germline V and J ends were trimmed by 0 bases and 12 bases, with 18 bases remaining between them. Germline values: CDR1 LNHNV, CDR2 YYDKDF (reference sequence). The CDR3 reads CATSRDLTKGDGQFF. CDR3 nucleotides: TGTGCCACCAGCAGAGATCTCACTAAAGGGGATGGGCAGTTCTTC.

This clonotype was seen many times. The chain joins TRBV12-5 to TRBJ2-2; TRBD2 matches 9 bases. Germline CDR1 LGHNT, CDR2 FRNRAP. The CDR3 consists of 14 residues. Unmatched junction bases numbered 5, after V lost 6 bases and J lost 6 bases. CDR3 protein: CASGTSSGAGELFF. CDR3 bases: TGTGCTAGTGGAACCTCTAGCGGGGCCGGGGAGCTGTTTTTT.